What follows are 25 T cell receptor beta chains derived from one specimen sequenced in a study of blood T cell repertoires in COVID-19. Profiling relied on immunoSEQ multiplex PCR, and the TCRdb table lists in-frame clones only, not all of them. This table holds about 360,000 clones, around 86% found once. Input material: peripheral blood. These receptors came from a human donor in a cohort sampled during active COVID-19.

The rearrangement links TRBV2 to TRBJ1-4; D possibly corresponds to TRBD1 (6 bases). The CDR3 spans 14 residues. The ends were cut back, 4 bases at V and 7 bases at J, with 13 bases in the middle. Germline V lookup: CDR1 SNHLY, CDR2 FYNNEI. For the CDR3, the DNA is TGTGCCAGCAGTGTGGGGACATCGTTTGAAAAACTGTTTTTT. It specifies CASSVGTSFEKLFF.

The chain joins TRBV6-5 to TRBJ1-5; D unresolved. V gave up 6 bases and J gave up 7 bases, with 13 bases separating them. Germline V lookup: CDR1 MNHEY, CDR2 SVGAGI. CDR3 length: 13 amino acids. CDR3: CASRYPGGQPQHF. As DNA, the CDR3 is TGTGCCAGCAGGTATCCGGGTGGGCAGCCCCAGCATTTT.

In DNA, the CDR3 is TGTGCCAGCAGTTACCCGGGGGACGGAGAGCCCCAGCATTTT. This translates into CASSYPGDGEPQHF. The J gene is TRBJ1-5, the V gene TRBV6-6, with D possibly being TRBD1 (5 bases). CDR1 and CDR2 from the germline V gene are MNHNY and SVGAGI (reference sequence). The CDR3 runs to 14 residues. V gave up 2 bases and J gave up 8 bases, with 13 bases separating them.

The chain recombines TRBV25-1 with TRBJ1-1, with D possibly matching TRBD1 (5 bases). V was trimmed by 2 bases and J by 5 bases, leaving 24 bases between them. The length of the CDR3 is 18 residues. The germline CDR1 and CDR2 sequences are MGHDK and SYGVNS. In nucleotides, the CDR3 is TGTGCCAGCAGTGAAATCGGAACAGGCGGTTCGCAAGGGACTGAAGCTTTCTTT. Protein product: CASSEIGTGGSQGTEAFF.

The chain has TRBV30 and TRBJ2-1; D possibly corresponds to TRBD1 (5 bases). Germline CDR1 GTSNPN, CDR2 SVGIG (reference sequence). The length of the CDR3 is 11 residues. Trimming left V 4 bases short and J 6 bases short, with 7 bases between. The CDR3 protein is CAWTGSNEQFF. CDR3 sequence (DNA): TGTGCCTGGACAGGGTCCAATGAGCAGTTCTTC. Full variable domain (rest looked up from reference TRBV30 and TRBJ2-1): SQTIHQWPATLVQPVGSPLSLECTVEGTSNPNLYWYRQAAGRGLQLLFYSVGIGQISSEVPQNLSASRPQDRQFILSSKKLLLSDSGFYLCAWTGSNEQFFGPGTRLTVL.

V gene TRBV2 combines with J gene TRBJ1-2; tentative D call: TRBD1 (6 bases). Trimming left V 6 bases short and J 0 bases short, with 14 bases between. The CDR3 has 15 amino acids. Germline V gene lookup returns CDR1 SNHLY and CDR2 FYNNEI. The CDR3 protein is CASRKDSPTNYGYTF. The CDR3 DNA sequence: TGTGCCAGCAGGAAGGACAGCCCAACTAACTATGGCTACACCTTC.

This clone came up a few times. J is TRBJ1-2 and V is TRBV9; TRBD1 is a possible D gene (6 bases). The V gene lost 4 bases and the J gene lost 8 bases, with 15 bases spanning the gap. CDR3 length: 13 amino acids. CDR1 is SGDLS, CDR2 YYNGEE, per germline. For the CDR3, the DNA is TGTGCCAGCAGCTTTATACAGGGTGGAGGCTACACCTTC. Encoded protein: CASSFIQGGGYTF.

The rearrangement uses TRBV7-2 and TRBJ2-5; 10 bases are shared with TRBD2. This CDR3 spans 16 amino acids. V was clipped by 6 bases and J by 2 bases; unmatched bases: 9. Germline loops: CDR1 SGHTA, CDR2 FQGNSA. The CDR3 coding sequence is TGTGCCAGCAGTGCTCAATTAGCGGGGGGACAAGAGACCCAGTACTTC. Its protein is CASSAQLAGGQETQYF.

The chain employs TRBV4-1 and TRBJ1-5; no firm D call. The V end was cut by 2 bases, the J end by 7 bases, with 21 bases between. In germline, CDR1 is MGHRA, CDR2 YSYEKL. This CDR3 comprises 17 residues. The CDR3 bases are TGCGCCAGCAGCCAACTCCCTACTCCGGGAGCGAGGCAGCCCCAGCATTTT. Encoded protein: CASSQLPTPGARQPQHF.

This clone was counted only a few times. V gene TRBV5-4 combines with J gene TRBJ2-7, with 7 positions matching TRBD1. The ends lost 5 bases at V and 4 bases at J; junction bases unmatched: 9. The CDR3 totals 14 residues. Germline V CDR1 and CDR2: SGHNT, YYREEE (reference sequence). CDR3 in DNA: TGTGCCAGCAGTCTCCGGGACAGCACTTACGAGCAGTACTTC. This encodes CASSLRDSTYEQYF. Complete variable domain (other parts from reference TRBV5-4 and TRBJ2-7): ETGVTQSPTHLIKTRGQQVTLRCSSQSGHNTVSWYQQALGQGPQFIFQYYREEENGRGNFPPRFSGLQFPNYSSELNVNALELDDSALYLCASSLRDSTYEQYFGPGTRLTVT.

Only a few counts were recorded for this clone. The gene calls are TRBV7-9 and TRBJ2-6, with 10 bases that match TRBD2. The CDR3 length is 20 residues. Germline CDR1 SEHNR, CDR2 FQNEAQ (reference sequence). J gave up 1 base and V 5 bases, and 14 bases lay outside the gene matches. The CDR3 DNA follows: TGTGCCAGCAGCGGGGTCGGAGTAGCGGGAGGATTGTCTGGGGCCAACGTCCTGACTTTC. Translated: CASSGVGVAGGLSGANVLTF.

The CDR3 nucleotides read TGCAGCGTTGAAGGGGGACAGAGCACCGGGGAGCTGTTTTTT. Its protein is CSVEGGQSTGELFF. V gene TRBV29-1 combines with J gene TRBJ2-2; TRBD1 aligns across 7 bases. The CDR3 sequence is 14 residues long. The junction had 3 bases not matched to a gene; V was cut back by 1 base and J by 4 bases. Germline CDR1 and CDR2: SQVTM and ANQGSEA.

The chain uses TRBV6-5 and TRBJ2-2, with D perhaps matching TRBD2 (6 bases). In germline, CDR1 is MNHEY, CDR2 SVGAGI. V lost 2 bases to trimming and J lost 6 bases, with 16 bases between them. This CDR3 region has 16 residues. The CDR3 nucleotides are TGTGCCAGCAGTTACGGGGGTGGAGGGGTATCCGGGGAGCTGTTTTTT. This codes for CASSYGGGGVSGELFF.

The chain is built from TRBV3-1 (or the pseudogene TRBV3-2) and TRBJ2-1; the D is unclear. Trimming removed 1 base from V and 5 bases from J, with 3 bases in between. The length of the CDR3 is 12 residues. Per germline, CDR1 LGHDT and CDR2 YNNKEL (reference sequence). Written as DNA, the CDR3 is TGTGCCAGCAGCCAAGCAAACAATGAGCAGTTCTTC. Its translation is CASSQANNEQFF.

The chain joins TRBV5-1 to TRBJ1-1; TRBD1 matches at 7 bases. The CDR3 extends over 15 amino acids. CDR1 is SGHRS, CDR2 YFSETQ, per germline. J gave up 1 base and V 1 base, and 4 bases lay outside the gene matches. The CDR3 sequence is CASSLTGTANTEAFF. As DNA, the CDR3 is TGCGCCAGCAGCTTGACCGGGACAGCGAACACTGAAGCTTTCTTT.

The chain employs TRBV27 and TRBJ2-7, with 14 bases that match TRBD2. Per germline, CDR1 MNHEY and CDR2 SMNVEV (reference sequence). The CDR3 contains 20 residues. V shed 4 bases and J 3 bases; nucleotides not matched to a gene: 17. In DNA, the CDR3 is TGTGCCAGCAGTTCCGCCTCGACTAGCGGGGGGGCCGGAGTAGGCTACGAGCAGTACTTC. It specifies CASSSASTSGGAGVGYEQYF.

The chain recombines TRBV5-1 with TRBJ2-3; 7 bases are shared with TRBD1. This CDR3 is 12 amino acids long. Germline-derived CDR1 and CDR2 are SGHRS and YFSETQ. Germline trimming cut 4 bases from V and 6 bases from J; bases unmatched to any gene: 2. The DNA of the CDR3 is TGCGCCAGCAGCCCGGGACAGGATACGCAGTATTTT. Translated, it gives CASSPGQDTQYF.

This chain uses TRBV6-5 with TRBJ1-5, with D maybe TRBD1 (6 bases). This CDR3 has 15 amino acids. Germline V lookup: CDR1 MNHEY, CDR2 SVGAGI. V was trimmed by 8 bases and J by 5 bases, leaving 19 bases between them. Written as DNA, the CDR3 is TGTGCCAGCGTAGATCTTCGAGGGGGATATCAGCCCCAGCATTTT. Translated, it gives CASVDLRGGYQPQHF.

There are a few counts of this clone. The rearrangement links TRBV2 to TRBJ1-1; 8 bases are a match to TRBD1. The CDR3 consists of 17 residues. Germline lookup yields CDR1 SNHLY and CDR2 FYNNEI. The V segment lost 4 bases and the J segment 5 bases; nucleotides outside the gene matches: 15. The DNA for the CDR3 is TGTGCCAGCAGTGTCGGGACAGGTAGGTCTGCGAATACTGAAGCTTTCTTT. As protein: CASSVGTGRSANTEAFF.

This chain joins TRBV6-1 and TRBJ1-2, with D possibly being TRBD1 (5 bases). There are 17 residues in the CDR3. V was trimmed by 3 bases and J by 5 bases, leaving 22 bases between them. The germline V gene encodes CDR1 MNHNS and CDR2 SASEGT. Written as DNA, the CDR3 is TGTGCCAGCAGTGACCCGCCGGACACCCGCCCGGGTTATGGCTACACCTTC. Residues: CASSDPPDTRPGYGYTF.

The rearrangement uses TRBV20-1 and TRBJ2-3; 10 bases agree with TRBD2. Germline-derived CDR1 and CDR2 are DFQATT and SNEGSKA (reference sequence). V dropped 3 bases and J dropped 4; count of bases not matched to a gene: 4. The CDR3 spans 14 residues. This chain's CDR3 is CSASSGGQADTQYF. DNA of the CDR3: TGCAGTGCTAGTAGCGGGGGGCAGGCAGATACGCAGTATTTT.

This rearrangement joins TRBV28 to TRBJ2-6, with 7 bases fitting TRBD1. Germline V lookup: CDR1 MDHEN, CDR2 SYDVKM. Trimming at V came to 3 bases and at J to 4 bases, leaving 9 bases not matched to a gene. The CDR3 totals 17 residues. The CDR3 protein is CASSFPPPGQGANVLTF. The DNA for the CDR3 is TGTGCCAGCAGTTTCCCCCCTCCGGGACAGGGGGCCAACGTCCTGACTTTC.

The chain links TRBV21-1 to TRBJ2-7; TRBD2 is the table's D call and was not checked against the DNA. TRBV21-1 is a pseudogene segment. CDR3 length equals 14 residues. CDR3 protein: CASSPLAEPYEQYF. The CDR3 coding sequence is TGTGCCAGCAGTCCACTAGCTGAACCCTACGAGCAGTACTTC.

The gene calls are TRBV30 and TRBJ2-7; D may be TRBD1 (5 bases). Germline loops: CDR1 GTSNPN, CDR2 SVGIG (reference sequence). V was trimmed by 5 bases and J by 3 bases, leaving 11 bases between them. CDR3 length: 12 residues. The CDR3 reads CAWGNRNYEQYF. In DNA, the CDR3 is TGTGCCTGGGGGAACAGGAACTACGAGCAGTACTTC.

DNA of the CDR3: TGTGCCAGCAGCCCTAGCACAGATACGCAGTATTTT. It yields the protein CASSPSTDTQYF. V gene TRBV7-9 combines with J gene TRBJ2-3; D unresolved. CDR3 length: 12 residues. The V and J ends lost 5 bases and 0 bases respectively, with 3 bases between them. CDR1 and CDR2 (germline): SEHNR, FQNEAQ (reference sequence).